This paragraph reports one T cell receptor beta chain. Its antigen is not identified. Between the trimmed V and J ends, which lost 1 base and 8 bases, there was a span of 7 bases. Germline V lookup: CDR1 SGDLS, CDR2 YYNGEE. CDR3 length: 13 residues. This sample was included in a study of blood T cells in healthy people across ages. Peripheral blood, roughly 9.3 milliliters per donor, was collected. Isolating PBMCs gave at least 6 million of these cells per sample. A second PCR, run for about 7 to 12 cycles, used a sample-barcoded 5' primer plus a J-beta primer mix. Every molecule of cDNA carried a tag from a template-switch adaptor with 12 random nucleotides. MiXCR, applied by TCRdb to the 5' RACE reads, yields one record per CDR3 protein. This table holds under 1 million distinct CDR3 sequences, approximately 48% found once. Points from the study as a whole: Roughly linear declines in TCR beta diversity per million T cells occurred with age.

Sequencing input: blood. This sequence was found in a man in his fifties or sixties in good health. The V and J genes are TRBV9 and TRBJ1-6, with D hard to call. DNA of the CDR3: TGTGCCAGCAGCGTACGGAAGGATTCACCCCTCCACTTT. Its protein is CASSVRKDSPLHF.